This TCR beta chain was found in a study of blood T cell repertoires in COVID-19 (dated by TCRdb to about 2020). At the level of the whole study: The collaborator samples originated in the United States, Italy and Spain and spanned the acute and convalescent phases of COVID-19. The prospective study material was composed of cDNA or gDNA derived from T cells, B-cell-depleted T cells, or PBMCs. The dataset comprised deeply sampled blood TCRbeta repertoires from subjects exposed to, actively infected with, or recovered from COVID-19. The repertoires were made available in a free public database intended to serve as a resource for research on the immune response to SARS-CoV-2. The samples were drawn from two sources: the first 160 participants of the ongoing ImmuneRACE study, and over 950 subjects contributed by 6 global collaborators. Sample metadata almost always included a de-identified subject ID, COVID-19 status, age in years and sex. HLA class I and class II types, where available, came from metadata supplied by the sample provider rather than from assay-based typing. What the study reported, not specific to this receptor: The amount of clinical and demographic metadata varied by source and participant and was provided uncurated.

The immunoSEQ Assay, a bias-controlled multiplex PCR, was used to amplify TCRbeta CDR3 regions from genomic DNA. In the original analysis: Within the assay, amplification of reference gene primers was used to estimate how many nucleated cells each sample contained. To quantify the absolute abundance of each unique TCRbeta CDR3 rearrangement, sequence reads were collapsed and filtered. For each sample, productive Simpson clonality was calculated by taking the square root of Simpson's diversity index across productive rearrangements. The table was pulled from immuneACCESS by TCRdb, which kept in-frame rearrangements only. Such tables lose some clones; where checked, under half of the loss comes from unresolved V genes, and the rest has no known cause. V, J and clone size are those of that table, while D and trimming were read from the DNA. This sample comprises about 210,000 clones, 92% of them detected only once. 1% to 1.5% of the sample comes from the top ten.

According to the germline V gene (reference sequence), CDR1 reads SSHAT and CDR2 reads FNYEAQ. The CDR3 starts with the cysteine, ends with the phenylalanine, and has 13 residues. Only the CDR3 part of the read is kept: 39 bases, read in frame from the first base. With respect to this clone: The clone's antigen remains unknown. Germline is not matched at one junction end, which may reflect a read error.

Each collaborating institution followed its own protocols to collect whole blood in K2EDTA tubes. For TCRbeta analysis, collaborators shipped samples as frozen whole blood, isolated PBMCs, or DNA extracted from either of those sample types. Source material: peripheral blood. The receptor was isolated from a man under 40 with acute or convalescent COVID-19. Here the chain combines TRBV7-7 and TRBJ1-1; the D gene assignment is ambiguous. CDR3 reads: CASSSNAGTEAFF. The sequenced DNA is TGTGCTAGCAGCTCAAACGCGGGAACTGAAGCTTTCTTT.